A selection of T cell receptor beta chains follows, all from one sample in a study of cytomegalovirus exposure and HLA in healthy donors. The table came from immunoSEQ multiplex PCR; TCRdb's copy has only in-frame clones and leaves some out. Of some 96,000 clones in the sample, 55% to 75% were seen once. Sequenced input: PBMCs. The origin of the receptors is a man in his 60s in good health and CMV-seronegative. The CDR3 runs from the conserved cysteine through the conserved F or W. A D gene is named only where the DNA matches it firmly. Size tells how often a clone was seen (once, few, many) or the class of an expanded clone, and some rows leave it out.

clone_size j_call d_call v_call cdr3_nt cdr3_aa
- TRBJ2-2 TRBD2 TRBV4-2 TGTGCCAGCAGCCAAGGGCTAGCGGGGGAGTACACCGGGGAGCTGTTTTTT CASSQGLAGEYTGELFF
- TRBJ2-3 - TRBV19 TGTGCCAGTAGTATAGGGGAGGATACGCAGTATTTT CASSIGEDTQYF
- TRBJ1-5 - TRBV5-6 TGTGCCAGCAGCCTGGGCTACGGTCAGCCCCAGCATTTT CASSLGYGQPQHF
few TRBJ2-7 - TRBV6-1 TGTGCCAGCAGTGTAGATCCCAGGGAAGGCGAGCAGTACTTC CASSVDPREGEQYF
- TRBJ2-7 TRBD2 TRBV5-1 TGCGCCAGCAGCTTGAGTATTTTGGGACTAGGGTACGAGCAGTACTTC CASSLSILGLGYEQYF
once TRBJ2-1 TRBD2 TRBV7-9 TGTGCCAGCAGAGTAGCGGGATACAATGAGCAGTTCTTC CASRVAGYNEQFF
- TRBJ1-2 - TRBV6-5 TGTGCCAGCAGTTACGTACAGGAGGGCTATGGCTACACCTTC CASSYVQEGYGYTF
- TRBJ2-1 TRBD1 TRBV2 TGTGCCAGCAGTGAGGATACAGGGGCCTACAATGAGCAGTTCTTC CASSEDTGAYNEQFF
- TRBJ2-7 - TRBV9 TGTGCCAGCAGCCCTTTCGGGGGGCCCTACGAGCAGTACTTC CASSPFGGPYEQYF
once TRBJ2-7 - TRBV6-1 TGTGCCAGCATCTTCGAGGAAACCTCCTCCTACGAGCAGTACTTC CASIFEETSSYEQYF
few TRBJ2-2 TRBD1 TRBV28 TGTGCCACTACGACAGGGGGCCTTACCGGGGAGCTGTTTTTT CATTTGGLTGELFF
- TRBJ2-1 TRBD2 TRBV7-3 TGTGCCAGCAGCGCCACTAGCGGGGGCAGATACAATGAGCAGTTCTTC CASSATSGGRYNEQFF
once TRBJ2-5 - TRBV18 TGTGCCAGCTCACCACCGGCTCCCAATGCCCATAAAGAGACCCAGTACTTC CASSPPAPNAHKETQYF
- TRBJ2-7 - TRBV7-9 TGTGCCAGCAGCCATAAACAGGGCTCTCCCGGCGAGCAGTACTTC CASSHKQGSPGEQYF
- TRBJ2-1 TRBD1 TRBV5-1 TGCGCCAGCAGCTTGAAATGGGGACAGAATGTCTATAATGAGCAGTTCTTC CASSLKWGQNVYNEQFF
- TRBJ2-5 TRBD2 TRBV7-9 TGTGCCAGCACCGCTACTAGCGCGACGACCCAGTACTTC CASTATSATTQYF
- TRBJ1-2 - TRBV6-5 TGTGCCAGCAGTGGAAACAGGGACGGCGGTGGCTACACCTTC CASSGNRDGGGYTF
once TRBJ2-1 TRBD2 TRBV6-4 TGTGCCAGCAGTGACTCGGGACTAGTAAGCTACAATGAGCAGTTCTTC CASSDSGLVSYNEQFF
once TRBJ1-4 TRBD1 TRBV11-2 TGTGCCAGCAGCGGCTGGACAGGGGTACAAAATGAAAAACTGTTTTTT CASSGWTGVQNEKLFF
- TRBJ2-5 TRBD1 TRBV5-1 TGCGCCAGCAGCTGGGACAGGGGGAGCGAGACCCAGTACTTC CASSWDRGSETQYF
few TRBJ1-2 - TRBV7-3 TGTGCCAGCAGCCCTGGGGGGGGGCTAGGGGACTATGGCTACACCTTC CASSPGGGLGDYGYTF
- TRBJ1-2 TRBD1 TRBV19 TGTGCCAGTAAGGACAGGAACTATGGCTACACCTTC CASKDRNYGYTF
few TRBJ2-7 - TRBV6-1 TGTGCCAGCACGTCCGACGGACTGGTGACCTACGAGCAGTACTTC CASTSDGLVTYEQYF
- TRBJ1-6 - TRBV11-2 TGTGCCAGCAGCTTTACAGGTATACCCTATAATTCACCCCTCCACTTT CASSFTGIPYNSPLHF
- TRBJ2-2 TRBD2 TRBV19 TGTGCCAGTAGCGGACTAGCAGCGAACACCGGGGAGCTGTTTTTT CASSGLAANTGELFF
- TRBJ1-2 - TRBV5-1 TGCGCCAGCAGCTTGGCCGGGGAGCCCGGTGGCTACACCTTC CASSLAGEPGGYTF
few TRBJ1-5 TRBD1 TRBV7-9 TGTGCCAGCAGCCCGGGACAGGTTGGTAACAATCAGCCCCAGCATTTT CASSPGQVGNNQPQHF
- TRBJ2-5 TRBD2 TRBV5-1 TGCGCCAGCAGCTTGGGCTTACTAGCGTACCAAGAGACCCAGTACTTC CASSLGLLAYQETQYF
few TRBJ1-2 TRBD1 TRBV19 TGTGCCAGTAGTCCTTCGGGACAGGGAGACTATGGCTACACCTTC CASSPSGQGDYGYTF
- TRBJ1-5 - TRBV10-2 TGCGCCAGCAGCCCTCAGGGGCAGCAGCCCCAGCATTTT CASSPQGQQPQHF
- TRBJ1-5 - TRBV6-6 TGTGCCAGCGGGAGGATCCTGGCCCAGCATTTT CASGRILAQHF
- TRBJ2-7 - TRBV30 TGTGCGCCCCCCCGGTGTCTCTACGAGCAGTACTTC CAPPRCLYEQYF
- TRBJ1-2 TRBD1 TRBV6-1 TGTGCCAGCACTTCGGACAGGGGGTATGGCTACACCTTC CASTSDRGYGYTF
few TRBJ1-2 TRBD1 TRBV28 TGTGCCAGCAGTTCATTGGGACAGACCTTCTATGGCTACACCTTC CASSSLGQTFYGYTF
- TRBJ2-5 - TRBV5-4 TGTGCCAGCAGCTCCCAAGGGACTCAACAAGAGACCCAGTACTTC CASSSQGTQQETQYF
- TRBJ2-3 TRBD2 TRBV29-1 TGCAGCGTCCTCGGTAGTAGCGGGTTTAGCACAGATACGCAGTATTTT CSVLGSSGFSTDTQYF
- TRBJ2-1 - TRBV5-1 TGCGCCAGCAGCTTGGGGTCTAGGAGCTCCTACAATGAGCAGTTCTTC CASSLGSRSSYNEQFF
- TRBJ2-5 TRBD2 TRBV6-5 TGTGCCAGCAGCCTGGGACTAGTTACCCAAGAGACCCAGTACTTC CASSLGLVTQETQYF
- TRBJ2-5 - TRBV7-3 TGTGCCAGCAGCCCCTCGAGTGTAGAGACCCAGTACTTC CASSPSSVETQYF
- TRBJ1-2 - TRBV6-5 TGTGCCAGCAGTTACGGCCGGGTATATGGTGGCTACACCTTC CASSYGRVYGGYTF
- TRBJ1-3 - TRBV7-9 TGTGCCAGCAGCTTACCGGGAAACACCATATATTTT CASSLPGNTIYF
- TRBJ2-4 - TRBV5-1 TGCGCCAGCAGCTTAGGACAGCGGAACATTCAGTACTTC CASSLGQRNIQYF
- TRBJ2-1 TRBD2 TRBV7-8 TGTGCCAGCAGCATACCGCGGGGGGTCTCCTACAATGAGCAGTTCTTC CASSIPRGVSYNEQFF
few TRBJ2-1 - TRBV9 TGTGCCAGCAGCGTAGCTCCGGAGAGCCATGAGCAGTTCTTC CASSVAPESHEQFF
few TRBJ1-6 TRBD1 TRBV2 TGTGCCAGCAGGGGGACAGGGGGCGAATCACCCCTCCACTTT CASRGTGGESPLHF
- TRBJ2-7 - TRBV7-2 TGTGCCAGCAGTTATTCCGAGACTACCTACGAGCAGTACTTC CASSYSETTYEQYF
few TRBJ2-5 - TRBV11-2 TGTGCCAGCAGCTTAGGAGGACAGAACCAAGAGACCCAGTACTTC CASSLGGQNQETQYF